These T cell receptor beta chains were read from a single sample in a study of OX40 agonist ivuxolimab in advanced cancers. Measured with immunoSEQ multiplex PCR; TCRdb has only the in-frame clones, and not every one. Among around 100,000 clones listed, 80% to 95% were seen once. Source: CD4+ or CD8+ T cells sorted from blood, taken in a trial of the OX40 agonist ivuxolimab. These receptors all come from an adult with an advanced solid tumor such as melanoma, head and neck, liver or kidney cancer. The CDR3 runs from the conserved cysteine through the conserved F or W. The order of the fields is clone size, V gene, D gene, J gene, CDR3 DNA, CDR3 protein. A D gene is named only where the DNA matches it firmly. Part of the rows lack a size; the others show once, few, many or a class for expanded clones.

size: NA; V: TRBV6-5; D: TRBD1; J: TRBJ2-7; DNA: TGTGCCAGCAGTTATGGGACAGGATACGAGCAGTACTTC; CDR3: CASSYGTGYEQYF
size: once; V: TRBV18; D: NA; J: TRBJ1-1; DNA: TGTGCCAGCTCACCTTCGGAGAACACTGAAGCTTTCTTT; CDR3: CASSPSENTEAFF
size: once; V: TRBV28; D: NA; J: TRBJ1-5; DNA: TGTGCCAGCAGTTTAGGGGCGTCTGGTCAGCCCCAGCATTTT; CDR3: CASSLGASGQPQHF
size: NA; V: TRBV11-3; D: TRBD2; J: TRBJ2-2; DNA: TGTGCCAGCAGCTTAGATCGGTGGCTAGCGGGAGGAACCGGGGAGCTGTTTTTT; CDR3: CASSLDRWLAGGTGELFF
size: NA; V: TRBV27; D: NA; J: TRBJ2-1; DNA: TGTGCTAGTCAAAGGGGGGCGCCATCGAAAGAGCAGTTCTTC; CDR3: CASQRGAPSKEQFF
size: NA; V: TRBV19; D: TRBD1; J: TRBJ2-5; DNA: TGTGCCAGTATGGGGACAGGGGTTGAGACCCAGTACTTC; CDR3: CASMGTGVETQYF
size: NA; V: TRBV9; D: NA; J: TRBJ2-3; DNA: TGTGCCAGCAGTGGGACACAGATCACAGATACGCAGTATTTT; CDR3: CASSGTQITDTQYF
size: NA; V: TRBV11-3; D: NA; J: TRBJ2-3; DNA: TGTGCCAGCAGCTTAGGATGGGATACGCAGTATTTT; CDR3: CASSLGWDTQYF
size: NA; V: TRBV7-3; D: TRBD2; J: TRBJ2-1; DNA: TGTGCCAGCAGCAATTCCGGGACTAGCTCCTACAATGAGCAGTTCTTC; CDR3: CASSNSGTSSYNEQFF
size: NA; V: TRBV5-1; D: NA; J: TRBJ2-5; DNA: TGCGCCAGCAGGGGCGGGGGCGAGACCCAGTACTTC; CDR3: CASRGGGETQYF
size: NA; V: TRBV7-8; D: TRBD1; J: TRBJ2-7; DNA: TGTGCCAGCAGCTGGGGACAGGGCGAGCAGTACTTC; CDR3: CASSWGQGEQYF
size: NA; V: TRBV6-1; D: TRBD1; J: TRBJ1-2; DNA: TGTGCCAGCACCCCGGGACAGGGAAACTACGGCTACACCTTC; CDR3: CASTPGQGNYGYTF
size: NA; V: TRBV5-1; D: NA; J: TRBJ2-2; DNA: TGCGCCAGCAAAAGCCAGTTGGGGAACACCGGGGAGCTGTTTTTT; CDR3: CASKSQLGNTGELFF
size: NA; V: TRBV28; D: NA; J: TRBJ1-5; DNA: TGTGCCAGCAGTTTCGTCAGGGGAGGCAATCAGCCCCAGCATTTT; CDR3: CASSFVRGGNQPQHF
size: NA; V: TRBV7-6; D: TRBD2; J: TRBJ2-2; DNA: TGTGCCAGCAGCTCAGTACTAGCGGGAGGGCCCGGGGAGCTGTTTTTT; CDR3: CASSSVLAGGPGELFF
size: NA; V: TRBV5-1; D: TRBD2; J: TRBJ2-1; DNA: TGCGCCAGCAATCCCCGGGGGACTAGCGGGAGGAATGAGCAGTTCTTC; CDR3: CASNPRGTSGRNEQFF
size: NA; V: TRBV18; D: TRBD1; J: TRBJ2-7; DNA: TGTGCCAGCTCACTTCCTGGGGACAGGGTCAACGAGCAGTACTTC; CDR3: CASSLPGDRVNEQYF
size: NA; V: TRBV5-6; D: NA; J: TRBJ2-7; DNA: TGTGCCAGCAGCCCGGCGGGGTCGGGCTACGAGCAGTACTTC; CDR3: CASSPAGSGYEQYF
size: NA; V: TRBV7-2; D: NA; J: TRBJ2-3; DNA: TGTGCCAGCAGCTTAGTTCTATATAGCACAGATACGCAGTATTTT; CDR3: CASSLVLYSTDTQYF
size: NA; V: TRBV5-1; D: NA; J: TRBJ1-2; DNA: TGCGCCAGCAGCTTGGAAGGGGGGCCCCAGCGTGGCTACACCTTC; CDR3: CASSLEGGPQRGYTF
size: NA; V: TRBV7-9; D: TRBD1; J: TRBJ1-2; DNA: TGTGCCAGCAGCCTGACAGGGTCCAACTATGGCTACACCTTC; CDR3: CASSLTGSNYGYTF
size: NA; V: TRBV29-1; D: NA; J: TRBJ1-2; DNA: TGCAGCGTGGCGGGACACAGGGAAGATGGCTACACCTTC; CDR3: CSVAGHREDGYTF
size: NA; V: TRBV28; D: NA; J: TRBJ1-5; DNA: TGTGCCAGTGTGTGGGCCGGGCACAATCAGCTCCAGCATTTT; CDR3: CASVWAGHNQLQHF
size: NA; V: TRBV30; D: TRBD1; J: TRBJ1-5; DNA: TGTGCCTGGAGTGAGGGACAGTCCCATCAGCCCCAGCATTTT; CDR3: CAWSEGQSHQPQHF
size: NA; V: TRBV14; D: NA; J: TRBJ1-3; DNA: TGTGCCAGCAGCCAAACTCGCTTCCCGAACGAGAACACCATATATTTT; CDR3: CASSQTRFPNENTIYF
size: NA; V: TRBV7-9; D: TRBD1; J: TRBJ2-1; DNA: TGTGCCAGCAGCTTAGGGTCAGGGGGCTACAATGAGCAGTTCTTC; CDR3: CASSLGSGGYNEQFF
size: NA; V: TRBV7-9; D: TRBD2; J: TRBJ2-1; DNA: TGTGCCAGCGGCAAGCGGGAGGCGCAGTCCAATGAGCAGTTCTTC; CDR3: CASGKREAQSNEQFF
size: NA; V: TRBV6-5; D: TRBD2; J: TRBJ2-1; DNA: TGTGCCAGCAGGGGTACGGGAGGCCCTTACAATGAGCAGTTCTTC; CDR3: CASRGTGGPYNEQFF
size: NA; V: TRBV28; D: NA; J: TRBJ1-2; DNA: TGTGCCAGCAGTTTATGGGGGAGGGGTGGCTACACCTTC; CDR3: CASSLWGRGGYTF
size: NA; V: TRBV11-1; D: TRBD2; J: TRBJ2-3; DNA: TGTGCCAGCAAAGGCCCCGGAACTAGCGGGAGGCACAGCACAGATACGCAGTATTTT; CDR3: CASKGPGTSGRHSTDTQYF